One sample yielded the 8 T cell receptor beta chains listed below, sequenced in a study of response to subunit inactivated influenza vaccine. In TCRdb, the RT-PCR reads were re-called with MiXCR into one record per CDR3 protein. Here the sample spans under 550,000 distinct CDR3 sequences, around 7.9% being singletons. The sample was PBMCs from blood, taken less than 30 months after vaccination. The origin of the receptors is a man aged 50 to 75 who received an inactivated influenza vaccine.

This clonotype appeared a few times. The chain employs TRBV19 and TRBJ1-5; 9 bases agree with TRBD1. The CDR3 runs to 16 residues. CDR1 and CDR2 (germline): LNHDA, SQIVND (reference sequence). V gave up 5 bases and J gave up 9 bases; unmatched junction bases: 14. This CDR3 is CASSFPDRGVHGPQHF. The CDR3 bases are TGTGCCAGTAGTTTCCCGGACAGGGGCGTTCATGGGCCCCAGCATTTT.

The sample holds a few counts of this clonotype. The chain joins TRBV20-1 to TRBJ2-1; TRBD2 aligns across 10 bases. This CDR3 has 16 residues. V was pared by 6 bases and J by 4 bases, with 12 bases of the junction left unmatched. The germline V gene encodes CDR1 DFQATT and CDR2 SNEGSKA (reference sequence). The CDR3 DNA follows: TGCAGTGCGGGGCTGTTGGGACTAGCGAGTTACAATGAGCAGTTCTTC. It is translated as CSAGLLGLASYNEQFF.

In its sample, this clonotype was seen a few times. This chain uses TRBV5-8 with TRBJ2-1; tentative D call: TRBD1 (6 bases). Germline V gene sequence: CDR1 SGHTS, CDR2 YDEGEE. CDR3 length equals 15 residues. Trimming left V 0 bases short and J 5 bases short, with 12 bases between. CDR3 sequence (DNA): TGTGCCAGCAGCTTGGGTGTGACAGGCCACAATGAGCAGTTCTTC. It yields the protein CASSLGVTGHNEQFF.

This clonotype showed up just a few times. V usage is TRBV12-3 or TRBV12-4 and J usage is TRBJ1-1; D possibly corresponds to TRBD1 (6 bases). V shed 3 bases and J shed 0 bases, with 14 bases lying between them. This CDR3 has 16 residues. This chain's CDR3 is CASSFSGGFLNTEAFF. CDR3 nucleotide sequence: TGTGCCAGCAGTTTTTCGGGGGGCTTTCTGAACACTGAAGCTTTCTTT.

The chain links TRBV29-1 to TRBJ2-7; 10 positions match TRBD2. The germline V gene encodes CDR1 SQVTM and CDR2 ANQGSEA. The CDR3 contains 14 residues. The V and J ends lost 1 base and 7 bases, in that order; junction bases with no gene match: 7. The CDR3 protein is CSVEAGLATGEQYF. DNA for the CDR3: TGCAGCGTTGAAGCGGGACTAGCGACGGGGGAGCAGTACTTC.

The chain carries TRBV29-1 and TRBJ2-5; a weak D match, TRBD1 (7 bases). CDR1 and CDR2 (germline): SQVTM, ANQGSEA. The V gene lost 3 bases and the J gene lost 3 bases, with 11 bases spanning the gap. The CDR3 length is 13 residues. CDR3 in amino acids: CSVEGGTEETQYF. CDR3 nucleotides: TGCAGCGTTGAGGGCGGGACAGAAGAGACCCAGTACTTC.

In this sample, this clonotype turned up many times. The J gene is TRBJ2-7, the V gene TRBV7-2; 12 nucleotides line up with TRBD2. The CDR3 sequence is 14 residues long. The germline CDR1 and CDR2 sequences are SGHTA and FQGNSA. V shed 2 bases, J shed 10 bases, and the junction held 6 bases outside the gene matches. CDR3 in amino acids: CASSLQGTSGFQYF. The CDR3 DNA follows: TGTGCCAGCAGCTTACAAGGGACTAGCGGGTTTCAGTACTTC.

The CDR3 protein is CSASPVATGELFF. CDR3 sequence (DNA): TGCAGTGCTAGTCCGGTGGCCACCGGGGAGCTGTTTTTT. The chain joins TRBV20-1 to TRBJ2-2; D remains unclear. CDR3 size: 13 residues. Germline V gene data show CDR1 as DFQATT and CDR2 as SNEGSKA (reference sequence). V was clipped by 3 bases and J by 4 bases, with 9 bases between them.